This entry lists 9 T cell receptor beta chains sequenced from one sample in a study of Ad26.COV2.S vaccination and SARS-CoV-2 variants. The repertoire was sequenced with immunoSEQ multiplex PCR; TCRdb's copy has only in-frame clones and lacks some. The top ten hold around 4% of the sample, which has hundreds of thousands of clones, roughly 94% seen once. Sequences were derived from peripheral blood, sampled after recovery from COVID-19. These receptors were collected from a human donor who had recovered from COVID-19.

The chain recombines TRBV9 with TRBJ1-4, with a weak D call TRBD1 (6 bases). V lost 3 bases to trimming and J lost 0 bases, with 12 bases between them. CDR3 length: 16 amino acids. The germline gives CDR1 SGDLS, CDR2 YYNGEE. This CDR3 is CASSGENRATNEKLFF. CDR3 coding DNA: TGTGCCAGCAGCGGCGAAAACAGGGCAACTAATGAAAAACTGTTTTTT.

The chain links TRBV7-9 to TRBJ2-1, with 13 nucleotides matching TRBD2. CDR1 is SEHNR and CDR2 is FQNEAQ in the germline V gene (reference sequence). Germline trimming cut 7 bases from V and 5 bases from J; bases unmatched to any gene: 8. The length of the CDR3 is 16 residues. The DNA of the CDR3 is TGTGCCAGCACCAAAGAAGGGACTAGCGGGAACAATGAGCAGTTCTTC. Translated: CASTKEGTSGNNEQFF.

The chain has TRBV18 and TRBJ1-1; D is unresolved. The CDR3 runs to 13 residues. Trimming shortened V by 8 bases and J by 2 bases, and 12 bases separated the two germline ends. Germline V gene lookup returns CDR1 KGHSH and CDR2 LQKENI. CDR3 protein: CASGLTGNTEAFF. Written as DNA, the CDR3 is TGTGCCAGCGGCCTGACCGGTAACACTGAAGCTTTCTTT.

This chain links TRBV6-5 with TRBJ1-6, with 7 bases aligning to TRBD1. The CDR3 loop spans 14 amino acids. V was clipped by 6 bases and J by 10 bases; unmatched bases: 9. CDR1 MNHEY and CDR2 SVGAGI come from the germline V gene. This CDR3 is CASSRRQGGSPLHF. In DNA form, the CDR3 reads TGTGCCAGCAGCCGAAGACAGGGAGGATCACCCCTCCACTTT.

The chain carries TRBV14 and TRBJ1-1; TRBD1 matches 7 bases. The ends lost 2 bases at V and 4 bases at J; junction bases unmatched: 4. The germline V gene has CDR1 SGHDN and CDR2 FVKESK. The CDR3 loop spans 14 amino acids. The CDR3: CASSQQGGGTEAFF. The CDR3 bases are TGTGCCAGCAGCCAACAGGGGGGCGGCACTGAAGCTTTCTTT.

V and J are TRBV7-9 and TRBJ1-1, with a weak D call TRBD1 (5 bases). Trimming removed 5 bases at V and 6 bases at J, with 13 bases between. The CDR3 sequence is 13 residues long. Germline V gene sequence: CDR1 SEHNR, CDR2 FQNEAQ (reference sequence). Written as DNA, the CDR3 is TGTGCCAGCAGCCCCGGGACTCGCGCTGAAGCTTTCTTT. Amino acids: CASSPGTRAEAFF.

The J gene is TRBJ1-4, the V gene TRBV4-1, with a weak D call TRBD1 (6 bases). Between the trimmed V and J ends, which lost 0 bases and 5 bases, there was a span of 19 bases. The CDR3 runs 18 residues. CDR1 is MGHRA and CDR2 is YSYEKL in the germline V gene. This CDR3 is CASSQEGRLRGGNEKLFF. CDR3 in DNA: TGCGCCAGCAGCCAAGAAGGCCGGTTGAGGGGGGGAAATGAAAAACTGTTTTTT.

Note on this clone: Other DNA sequences within the sample encode an identical CDR3. The genes are TRBV7-9 and TRBJ1-1; D call uncertain. With 4 bases removed from V and 8 bases from J, the gap between germline ends came to 11 bases. Germline CDR1 and CDR2: SEHNR and FQNEAQ (reference sequence). The CDR3 totals 12 residues. The CDR3 DNA reads as TGTGCCAGCAGCTCCGCCGGTGGCGAAGCTTTCTTT. Translated: CASSSAGGEAFF.

This clone is a singleton in its sample. This rearrangement joins TRBV29-1 to TRBJ1-1; no clear D. In germline, CDR1 is SQVTM, CDR2 ANQGSEA. V was clipped by 2 bases and J by 4 bases, with 11 bases between them. The CDR3 covers 13 residues. The CDR3 DNA sequence: TGCAGCGTTGAAACGGTGGAGGCCACTGAAGCTTTCTTT. This codes for CSVETVEATEAFF.